This T cell receptor (beta chain) was sequenced in a study of blood T cell repertoires in COVID-19. On the study more broadly: Acute and convalescent COVID-19 samples came from the United States, Italy and Spain.

Some clones are missing from TCRdb's copy, which holds only in-frame ones; the method was immunoSEQ multiplex PCR. Altogether about 340,000 clones are present, 83% being singletons, with the ten largest covering around 3%. The CDR3 contains 14 residues. The ends were cut back, 2 bases at V and 3 bases at J, with 11 bases in the middle. Germline assignment: CDR1 LGHNA and CDR2 YNFKEQ. Sequencing input: peripheral blood. V and J are TRBV4-2 and TRBJ2-7; D remains unclear. This sequence was found in a young man with active or convalescent COVID-19. CDR3 amino acids: CASSQPQAFYEQYF. The CDR3, as DNA: TGTGCCAGCAGCCAACCCCAGGCTTTCTACGAGCAGTACTTC.